This TCR beta chain was retrieved from a study of T-cell reconstitution after alpha-beta-depleted transplantation in children. This sample's TCRbeta library carried unique molecular identifier barcodes. TCRdb reprocessed the PCR reads via MiXCR and lists one record per CDR3 protein. The sample includes 250,000 to 300,000 distinct CDR3 sequences, around a tenth of them seen just once. This CDR3 is 15 amino acids long. Germline loops: CDR1 SGHTA, CDR2 FQGTGA. The V end lost 5 bases, the J end lost 1 base, and 14 bases lay between the germline ends. This clonotype was recorded many times. The V call is TRBV7-3, the J call TRBJ2-5; the D gene could be TRBD1 or TRBD2 (5 bases each). This clonotype originated in a male patient between 2 and 15 years old who had a stem cell transplant for chronic granulomatous disease, so the T cells may come from the graft donor. Sequences were derived from peripheral blood, sampled 180 days after TCRalphabeta/CD19-depleted stem cell transplant. This CDR3 is CASSLEGRIQETQYF. As DNA, the CDR3 is TGTGCCAGCAGCCTTGAGGGACGGATCCAAGAGACCCAGTACTTC.